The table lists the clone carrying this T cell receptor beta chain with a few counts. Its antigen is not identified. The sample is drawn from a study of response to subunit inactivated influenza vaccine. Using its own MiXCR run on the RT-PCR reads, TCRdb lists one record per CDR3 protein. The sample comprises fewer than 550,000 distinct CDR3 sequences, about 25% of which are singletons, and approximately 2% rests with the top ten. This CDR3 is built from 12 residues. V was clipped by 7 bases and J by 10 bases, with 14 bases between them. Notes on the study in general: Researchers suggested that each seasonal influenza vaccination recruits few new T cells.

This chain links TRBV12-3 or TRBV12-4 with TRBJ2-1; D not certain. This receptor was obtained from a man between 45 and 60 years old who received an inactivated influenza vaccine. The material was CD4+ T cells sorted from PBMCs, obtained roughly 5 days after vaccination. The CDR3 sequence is CASTSPVREQFF. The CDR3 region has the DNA TGTGCCAGCACCAGCCCCGTAAGAGAGCAGTTCTTC.